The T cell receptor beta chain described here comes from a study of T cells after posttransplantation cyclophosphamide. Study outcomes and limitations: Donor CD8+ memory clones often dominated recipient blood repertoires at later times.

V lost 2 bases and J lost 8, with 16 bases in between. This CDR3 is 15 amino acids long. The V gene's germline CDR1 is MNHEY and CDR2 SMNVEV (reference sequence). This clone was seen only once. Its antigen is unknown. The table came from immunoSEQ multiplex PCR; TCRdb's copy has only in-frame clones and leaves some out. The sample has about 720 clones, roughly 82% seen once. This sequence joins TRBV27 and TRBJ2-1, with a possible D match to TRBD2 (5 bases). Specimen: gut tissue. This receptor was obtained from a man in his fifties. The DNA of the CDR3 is TGTGCCAGCAGTTTAAGATTGACCTCGGACTATGAGCAGTTCTTC. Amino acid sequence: CASSLRLTSDYEQFF.